A selection of T cell receptor beta chains follows, all from one sample in a study of T cell repertoires in ileal Crohn's disease. Sequencing was performed with immunoSEQ multiplex PCR; in TCRdb, only in-frame clones are kept and a portion is missing. Of roughly 9,200 clones in the sample, around 80% are singletons; the top ten hold around a fifth. Sequencing used ileal tissue. These TCRs come from an adult with Crohn's disease. Both conserved end residues are part of each CDR3. The D gene is left open where the match is weak. Only part of the rows carry a size: once, few, many, or a class if the clone is expanded.

clone size: -
D gene: -
J gene: TRBJ1-2
V gene: TRBV5-5
CDR3 protein: CASRYGDLYGYTF
CDR3 DNA: TGTGCCAGCAGATATGGAGACCTCTATGGCTACACCTTC

clone size: -
D gene: TRBD2
J gene: TRBJ2-1
V gene: TRBV7-2
CDR3 protein: CASSPRLAGEGEQFF
CDR3 DNA: TGTGCCAGCAGCCCACGACTAGCGGGGGAAGGAGAGCAGTTCTTC

clone size: -
D gene: -
J gene: TRBJ1-2
V gene: TRBV7-8
CDR3 protein: CASSPSTDNYGYTF
CDR3 DNA: TGTGCCAGCAGCCCTTCGACAGACAACTATGGCTACACCTTC

clone size: -
D gene: -
J gene: TRBJ1-2
V gene: TRBV4-2
CDR3 protein: CASSHFDIKGSIGGYTF
CDR3 DNA: TGTGCCAGCAGCCACTTCGACATAAAGGGGTCGATAGGTGGCTACACCTTC

clone size: -
D gene: -
J gene: TRBJ2-3
V gene: TRBV19
CDR3 protein: CASSIDGTSTDTQYF
CDR3 DNA: TGTGCCAGTAGTATAGACGGGACTAGCACAGATACGCAGTATTTT

clone size: -
D gene: TRBD1
J gene: TRBJ1-2
V gene: TRBV28
CDR3 protein: CASTFSGTDGYTF
CDR3 DNA: TGTGCCAGCACCTTCTCCGGGACAGATGGCTACACCTTC

clone size: once
D gene: TRBD2
J gene: TRBJ2-7
V gene: TRBV7-2
CDR3 protein: CASSFWTSETLEQYF
CDR3 DNA: TGTGCCAGCAGCTTCTGGACTAGCGAAACCCTCGAGCAGTACTTC

clone size: -
D gene: TRBD2
J gene: TRBJ2-3
V gene: TRBV4-2
CDR3 protein: CASSQVEQPGLASDTQYF
CDR3 DNA: TGTGCCAGCAGCCAAGTGGAACAACCGGGACTAGCGTCAGATACGCAGTATTTT

clone size: -
D gene: -
J gene: TRBJ1-2
V gene: TRBV28
CDR3 protein: CASSLGSGYTF
CDR3 DNA: TGTGCCAGCAGTTTAGGGAGCGGCTACACCTTC

clone size: -
D gene: TRBD2
J gene: TRBJ2-3
V gene: TRBV30
CDR3 protein: CAWSVPTELAGVVDTDTQYF
CDR3 DNA: TGTGCCTGGAGTGTACCTACCGAACTAGCGGGAGTCGTTGACACAGATACGCAGTATTTT

clone size: -
D gene: -
J gene: TRBJ2-2
V gene: TRBV7-3
CDR3 protein: CASSSHLFTGDTGELFF
CDR3 DNA: TGTGCCAGCAGCTCTCACCTATTTACTGGAGACACCGGGGAGCTGTTTTTT

clone size: -
D gene: TRBD1
J gene: TRBJ1-2
V gene: TRBV7-3
CDR3 protein: CASTLPGQGRGNYGYTF
CDR3 DNA: TGTGCCAGCACTCTACCCGGACAGGGAAGGGGAAACTATGGCTACACCTTC

clone size: -
D gene: -
J gene: TRBJ1-5
V gene: TRBV6-1
CDR3 protein: CASRPRQARGAQHF
CDR3 DNA: TGTGCCAGCAGGCCCCGACAGGCCCGAGGAGCCCAGCATTTT

clone size: -
D gene: TRBD2
J gene: TRBJ2-7
V gene: TRBV2
CDR3 protein: CASSVKAGVILGYEQYF
CDR3 DNA: TGTGCCAGCAGTGTAAAGGCGGGAGTAATTCTGGGCTACGAGCAGTACTTC

clone size: -
D gene: -
J gene: TRBJ1-1
V gene: TRBV6-6
CDR3 protein: CASSYSATEAFF
CDR3 DNA: TGTGCCAGCAGTTACTCGGCCACTGAAGCTTTCTTT

clone size: once
D gene: TRBD2
J gene: TRBJ2-3
V gene: TRBV30
CDR3 protein: CAWSSGTMGRDTQYF
CDR3 DNA: TGTGCCTGGAGTTCTGGGACTATGGGGAGAGATACGCAGTATTTT

clone size: -
D gene: -
J gene: TRBJ2-5
V gene: TRBV4-1
CDR3 protein: CASSQDFRDNQETQYF
CDR3 DNA: TGCGCCAGCAGCCAAGATTTCCGGGACAACCAAGAGACCCAGTACTTC

clone size: -
D gene: -
J gene: TRBJ2-1
V gene: TRBV19
CDR3 protein: CASSTSGEAYNEQFF
CDR3 DNA: TGTGCCAGTAGTACGTCAGGGGAAGCCTACAATGAGCAGTTCTTC

clone size: -
D gene: -
J gene: TRBJ2-7
V gene: TRBV10-3
CDR3 protein: CAIWRGPPYEQYF
CDR3 DNA: TGTGCCATCTGGAGGGGGCCCCCCTACGAGCAGTACTTC

clone size: -
D gene: TRBD1
J gene: TRBJ2-2
V gene: TRBV7-8
CDR3 protein: CASTYRGQGYTGELFF
CDR3 DNA: TGTGCCAGCACCTATCGGGGACAGGGATACACCGGGGAGCTGTTTTTT

clone size: -
D gene: TRBD2
J gene: TRBJ2-5
V gene: TRBV5-1
CDR3 protein: CASSRRAGGGETQYF
CDR3 DNA: TGCGCCAGCAGCCGTCGGGCGGGAGGCGGAGAGACCCAGTACTTC

clone size: -
D gene: -
J gene: TRBJ1-2
V gene: TRBV7-9
CDR3 protein: CASSPGGHIEGYTF
CDR3 DNA: TGTGCCAGCAGTCCGGGGGGGCACATAGAGGGCTACACCTTC

clone size: -
D gene: -
J gene: TRBJ1-5
V gene: TRBV15
CDR3 protein: CATSRDLNQPQHF
CDR3 DNA: TGTGCCACCAGCAGAGATCTGAATCAGCCCCAGCATTTT

clone size: -
D gene: -
J gene: TRBJ1-2
V gene: TRBV27
CDR3 protein: CASSTSSLGDGGVYGYTF
CDR3 DNA: TGTGCCAGCAGTACGTCCTCCCTGGGGGACGGAGGGGTCTATGGCTACACCTTC

clone size: few
D gene: -
J gene: TRBJ2-7
V gene: TRBV19
CDR3 protein: CASPRSRPKSSYEQYF
CDR3 DNA: TGTGCCAGCCCGCGGTCACGCCCGAAGAGCTCCTACGAGCAGTACTTC

clone size: -
D gene: -
J gene: TRBJ2-3
V gene: TRBV13
CDR3 protein: CASSMSAYADTQYF
CDR3 DNA: TGTGCCAGCAGCATGAGCGCTTATGCAGATACGCAGTATTTT

clone size: once
D gene: -
J gene: TRBJ1-1
V gene: TRBV5-1
CDR3 protein: CASSFGKNTEAFF
CDR3 DNA: TGCGCCAGCAGCTTCGGGAAGAACACTGAAGCTTTCTTT

clone size: -
D gene: -
J gene: TRBJ2-4
V gene: TRBV5-1
CDR3 protein: CASNEGSNLAKNIQYF
CDR3 DNA: TGCGCCAGCAACGAGGGATCTAATCTAGCCAAAAACATTCAGTACTTC

clone size: -
D gene: TRBD2
J gene: TRBJ2-1
V gene: TRBV18
CDR3 protein: CASSPTSGSSYNEQFF
CDR3 DNA: TGTGCCAGCTCACCAACTAGCGGGAGCTCCTACAATGAGCAGTTCTTC

clone size: -
D gene: -
J gene: TRBJ1-2
V gene: TRBV2
CDR3 protein: CASGGRLFYGYTF
CDR3 DNA: TGTGCCAGCGGGGGGAGGCTTTTCTATGGCTACACCTTC

clone size: -
D gene: -
J gene: TRBJ1-4
V gene: TRBV30
CDR3 protein: CAWSNRDINEKLFF
CDR3 DNA: TGTGCCTGGAGTAACAGGGATATTAATGAAAAACTGTTTTTT

clone size: -
D gene: TRBD1
J gene: TRBJ2-4
V gene: TRBV27
CDR3 protein: CASSKTGFKNIQYF
CDR3 DNA: TGTGCCAGCAGCAAGACAGGGTTCAAAAACATTCAGTACTTC

clone size: -
D gene: -
J gene: TRBJ2-3
V gene: TRBV6-1
CDR3 protein: CASLKGGGSTDTQYF
CDR3 DNA: TGTGCCAGTCTAAAAGGGGGGGGGAGCACAGATACGCAGTATTTT

clone size: -
D gene: TRBD1
J gene: TRBJ2-3
V gene: TRBV29-1
CDR3 protein: CSVGQGAHDTQYF
CDR3 DNA: TGCAGCGTAGGACAGGGGGCGCATGATACGCAGTATTTT

clone size: -
D gene: TRBD1
J gene: TRBJ1-2
V gene: TRBV19
CDR3 protein: CASRAWTGGDGYTF
CDR3 DNA: TGTGCCAGTAGAGCTTGGACAGGGGGCGATGGCTACACCTTC

clone size: -
D gene: -
J gene: TRBJ1-1
V gene: TRBV7-3
CDR3 protein: CASSVSGDLTEAFF
CDR3 DNA: TGTGCCAGCAGCGTCTCAGGGGACCTAACTGAAGCTTTCTTT

clone size: -
D gene: -
J gene: TRBJ2-6
V gene: TRBV7-2
CDR3 protein: CATPVRANVLTF
CDR3 DNA: TGTGCCACCCCGGTGAGGGCCAACGTCCTGACTTTC

clone size: once
D gene: -
J gene: TRBJ1-2
V gene: TRBV7-2
CDR3 protein: CASSLWGPGTF
CDR3 DNA: -

clone size: -
D gene: -
J gene: TRBJ2-6
V gene: TRBV6-1
CDR3 protein: CASSEAVGRPSAGGANVLTF
CDR3 DNA: TGTGCCAGCAGTGAAGCCGTCGGCAGGCCCTCTGCGGGAGGGGCCAACGTCCTGACTTTC

clone size: -
D gene: -
J gene: TRBJ2-1
V gene: TRBV2
CDR3 protein: CASRRGGNNEQFF
CDR3 DNA: TGTGCCAGCAGGAGAGGAGGGAACAATGAGCAGTTCTTC